This T cell receptor (beta chain) came from a study of cytomegalovirus exposure and HLA in healthy donors. This CDR3 spans 15 amino acids. CDR1 and CDR2 (germline): MDHEN, SYDVKM. V dropped 6 bases and J dropped 1 base, with 13 bases sitting between them. The PCR employed 60 Vbeta primers together with 13 Jbeta primers. Measured with immunoSEQ multiplex PCR; TCRdb has only the in-frame clones, and not every one. This table holds some 150,000 clones, 60% to 80% found once. V usage is TRBV28 and J usage is TRBJ1-5; weak D call: TRBD1 (6 bases). The sequencing input was PBMCs. This clonotype originated in a woman between 40 and 55 years old in good health and CMV-seropositive. In DNA form, the CDR3 reads TGTGCCAGCAGCAAACAGGGTAGAAGCAATCAGCCCCAGCATTTT. Protein sequence: CASSKQGRSNQPQHF.